The clone carrying this T cell receptor (beta chain) was counted a few times. Its target is not known. The data were taken from a study of identical twins. Findings and caveats of the study: Twins' excess sharing was less marked for out-of-frame beta sequences.

One entry per CDR3 protein, called by TCRdb with MiXCR from the 5' RACE reads. The sample carries 1.5 million to 2 million distinct CDR3 sequences, 32% recorded once. The TCR was taken from a newborn girl in good health. The sample consisted of cord blood.

DNA for the CDR3: TGTGCCAGCAGCGTAGCGCTTTATAGCGGGGTAAGGACAGATACGCAGTATTTT. Amino acid sequence: CASSVALYSGVRTDTQYF. The V gene is TRBV9, the J gene TRBJ2-3, with 8 positions matching TRBD2. V was pared by 0 bases and J by 3 bases, with 12 bases of the junction left unmatched. Germline CDR1 SGDLS, CDR2 YYNGEE. The length of the CDR3 is 18 residues.